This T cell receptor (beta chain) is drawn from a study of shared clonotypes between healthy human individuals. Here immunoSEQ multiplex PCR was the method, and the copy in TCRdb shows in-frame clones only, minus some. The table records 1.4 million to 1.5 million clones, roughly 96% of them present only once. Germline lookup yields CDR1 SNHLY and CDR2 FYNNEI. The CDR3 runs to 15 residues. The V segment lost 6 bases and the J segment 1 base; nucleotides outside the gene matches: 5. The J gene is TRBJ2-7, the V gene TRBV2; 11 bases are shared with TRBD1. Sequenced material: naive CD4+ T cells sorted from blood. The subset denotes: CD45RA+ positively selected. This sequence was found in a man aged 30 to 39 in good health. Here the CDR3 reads CASRRGTGGSYEQYF. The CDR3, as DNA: TGTGCCAGCAGACGCGGGACAGGGGGGTCCTACGAGCAGTACTTC.